This record covers a single TCR beta chain. These data are taken from a study of blood T cell repertoires in COVID-19. Across the study: The samples span acute and convalescent COVID-19 from the United States, Italy and Spain. T cells, B-cell-depleted T cells, or PBMCs provided the cDNA or gDNA that served as material.

As handled by the study authors: Using reference gene primer amplification, nucleated cell counts were estimated. Measured with immunoSEQ multiplex PCR; TCRdb has only the in-frame clones, and not every one. That table supplies the V and J calls and clone size; D and trimming were determined from the DNA. The table lists some 150,000 clones, under 90% of them singletons. Germline assignment: CDR1 LGHNA and CDR2 YSLEER. V dropped 0 bases and J dropped 7 bases, with 12 bases sitting between them. The CDR3 is 14 amino acids. The V and J genes are TRBV4-3 and TRBJ1-2; D not certain. This clonotype originated in a human donor in a cohort sampled during active COVID-19. Sample: peripheral blood. The CDR3 loop is CASSQEVSGGGYTF. DNA for the CDR3: TGCGCCAGCAGCCAAGAAGTGTCGGGAGGTGGCTACACCTTC.